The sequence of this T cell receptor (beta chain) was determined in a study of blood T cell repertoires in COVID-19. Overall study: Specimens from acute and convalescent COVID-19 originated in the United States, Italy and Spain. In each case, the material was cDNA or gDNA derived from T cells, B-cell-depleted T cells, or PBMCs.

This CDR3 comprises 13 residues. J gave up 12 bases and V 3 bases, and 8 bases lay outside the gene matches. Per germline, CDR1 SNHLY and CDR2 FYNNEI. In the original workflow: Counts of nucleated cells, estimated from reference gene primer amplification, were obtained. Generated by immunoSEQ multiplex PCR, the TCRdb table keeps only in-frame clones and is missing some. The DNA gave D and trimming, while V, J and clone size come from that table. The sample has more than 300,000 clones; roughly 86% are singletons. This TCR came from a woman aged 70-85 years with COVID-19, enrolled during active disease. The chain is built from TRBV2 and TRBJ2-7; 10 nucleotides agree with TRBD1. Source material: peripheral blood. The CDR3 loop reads CASSDLRTGGSYF. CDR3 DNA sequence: TGTGCCAGCAGTGACTTACGGACAGGGGGGTCGTACTTC. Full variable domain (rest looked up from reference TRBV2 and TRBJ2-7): EPEVTQTPSHQVTQMGQEVILRCVPISNHLYFYWYRQILGQKVEFLVSFYNNEISEKSEIFDDQFSVERPDGSNFTLKIRSTKLEDSAMYFCASSDLRTGGSYFGPGTRLTVT.